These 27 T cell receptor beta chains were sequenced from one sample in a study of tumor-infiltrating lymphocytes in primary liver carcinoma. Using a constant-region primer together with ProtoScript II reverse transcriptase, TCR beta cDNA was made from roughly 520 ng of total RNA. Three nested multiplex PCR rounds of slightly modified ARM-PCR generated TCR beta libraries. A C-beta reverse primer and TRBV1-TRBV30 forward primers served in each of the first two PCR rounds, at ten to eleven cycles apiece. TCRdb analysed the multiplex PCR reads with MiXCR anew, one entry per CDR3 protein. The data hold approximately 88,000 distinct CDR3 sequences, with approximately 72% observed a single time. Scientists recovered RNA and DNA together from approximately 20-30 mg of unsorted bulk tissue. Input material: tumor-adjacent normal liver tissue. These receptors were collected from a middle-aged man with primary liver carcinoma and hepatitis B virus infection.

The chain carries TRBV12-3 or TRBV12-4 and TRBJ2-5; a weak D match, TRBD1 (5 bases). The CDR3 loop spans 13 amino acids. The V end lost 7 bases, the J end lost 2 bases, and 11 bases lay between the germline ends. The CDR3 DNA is TGTGCCAGCAACTGGACACGTCAAGAGACCCAGTACTTC. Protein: CASNWTRQETQYF.

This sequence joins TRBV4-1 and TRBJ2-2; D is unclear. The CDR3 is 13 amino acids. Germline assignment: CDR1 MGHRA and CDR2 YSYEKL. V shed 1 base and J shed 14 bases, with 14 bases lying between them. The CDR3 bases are TGCGCCAGCAGCCAAGGACAAGACGGAGATCTGTTTTTT. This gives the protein CASSQGQDGDLFF.

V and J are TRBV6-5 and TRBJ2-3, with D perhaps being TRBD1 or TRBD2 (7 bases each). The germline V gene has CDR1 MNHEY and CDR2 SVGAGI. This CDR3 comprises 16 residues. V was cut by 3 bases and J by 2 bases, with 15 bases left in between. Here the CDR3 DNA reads TGTGCCAGCAGTTATTCAGGGGGGGATGACACAGATACGCAGTATTTT. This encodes CASSYSGGDDTDTQYF.

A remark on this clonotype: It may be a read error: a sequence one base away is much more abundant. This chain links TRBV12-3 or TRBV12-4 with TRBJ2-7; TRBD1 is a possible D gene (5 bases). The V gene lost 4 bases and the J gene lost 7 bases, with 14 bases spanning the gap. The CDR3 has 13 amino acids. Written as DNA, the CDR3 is TGTGCCAGCAGTTCACAGGCGGCGTGGGAGCAGTACTTC. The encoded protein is CASSSQAAWEQYF.

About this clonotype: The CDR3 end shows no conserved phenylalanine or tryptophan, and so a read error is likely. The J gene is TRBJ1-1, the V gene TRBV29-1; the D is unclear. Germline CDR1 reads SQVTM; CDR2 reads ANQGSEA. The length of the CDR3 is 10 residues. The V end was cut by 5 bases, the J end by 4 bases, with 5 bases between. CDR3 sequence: CSVLSTEAFL. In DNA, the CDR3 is TGCAGCGTTCTCAGCACTGAAGCTTTCTTA.

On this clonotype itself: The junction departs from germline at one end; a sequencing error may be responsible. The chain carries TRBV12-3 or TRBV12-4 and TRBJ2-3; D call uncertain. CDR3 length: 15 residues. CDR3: CASSSTWVGTDTQYF. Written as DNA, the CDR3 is TGTGCCAGCAGTTCTACATGGGTCGGCACAGATACACAGTATTTT.

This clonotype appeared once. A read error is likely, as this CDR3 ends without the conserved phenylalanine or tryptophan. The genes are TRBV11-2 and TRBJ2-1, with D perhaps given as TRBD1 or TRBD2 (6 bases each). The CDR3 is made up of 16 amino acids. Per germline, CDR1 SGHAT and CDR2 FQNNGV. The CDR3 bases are TGTGCCAGCAGCTCGTCCGGTGGGGGGCCCTACAATGAACAGTTCTCC. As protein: CASSSSGGGPYNEQFS.

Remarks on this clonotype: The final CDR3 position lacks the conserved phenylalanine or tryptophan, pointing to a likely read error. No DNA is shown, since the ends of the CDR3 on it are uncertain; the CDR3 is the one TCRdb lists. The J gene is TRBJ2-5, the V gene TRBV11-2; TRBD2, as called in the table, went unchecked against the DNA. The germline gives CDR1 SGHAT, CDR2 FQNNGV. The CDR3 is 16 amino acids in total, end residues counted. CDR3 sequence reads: CASSHRLAGFQETQCS.

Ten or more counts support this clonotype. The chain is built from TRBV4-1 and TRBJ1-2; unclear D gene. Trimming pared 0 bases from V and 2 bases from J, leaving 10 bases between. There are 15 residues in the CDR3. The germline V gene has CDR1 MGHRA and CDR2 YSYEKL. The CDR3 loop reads CASSQEEAQNYGYTF. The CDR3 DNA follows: TGCGCCAGCAGCCAAGAGGAAGCACAGAACTATGGCTACACCTTC.

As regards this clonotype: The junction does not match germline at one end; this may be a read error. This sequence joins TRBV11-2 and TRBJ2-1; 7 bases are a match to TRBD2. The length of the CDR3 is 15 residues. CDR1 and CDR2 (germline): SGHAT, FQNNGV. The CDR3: CVNSRASGSYIEQFF. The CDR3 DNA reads TGTGTCAACAGTCGGGCTAGCGGATCCTACATTGAGCAGTTCTTC.

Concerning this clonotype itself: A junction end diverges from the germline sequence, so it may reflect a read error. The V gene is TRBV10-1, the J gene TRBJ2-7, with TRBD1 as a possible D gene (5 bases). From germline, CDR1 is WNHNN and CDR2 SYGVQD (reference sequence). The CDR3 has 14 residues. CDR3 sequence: CASSGAGPSYEQYF. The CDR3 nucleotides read TGCGCCAGTAGTGGGGCTGGCCCAAGTTACGAGCAGTACTTC.

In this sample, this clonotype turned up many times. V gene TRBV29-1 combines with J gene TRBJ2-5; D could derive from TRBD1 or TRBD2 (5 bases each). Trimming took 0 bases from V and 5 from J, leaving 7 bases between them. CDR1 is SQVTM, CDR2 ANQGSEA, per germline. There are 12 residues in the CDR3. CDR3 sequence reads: CSVEDRGETQYF. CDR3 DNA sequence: TGCAGCGTTGAAGATCGGGGCGAGACCCAGTACTTC.

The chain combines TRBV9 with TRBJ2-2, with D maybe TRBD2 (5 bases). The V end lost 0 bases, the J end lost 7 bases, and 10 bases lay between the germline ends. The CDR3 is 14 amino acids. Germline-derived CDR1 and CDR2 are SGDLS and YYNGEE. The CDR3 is CASSVAKGGGELFF. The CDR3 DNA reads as TGTGCCAGCAGCGTAGCTAAAGGAGGCGGGGAGCTGTTTTTT.

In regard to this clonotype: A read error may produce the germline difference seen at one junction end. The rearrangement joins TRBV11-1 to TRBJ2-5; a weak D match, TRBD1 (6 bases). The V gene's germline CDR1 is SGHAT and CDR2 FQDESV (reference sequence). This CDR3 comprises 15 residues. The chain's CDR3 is CPSSSQLTGWETQYF. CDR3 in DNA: TGTCCCAGCAGCTCACAGTTGACAGGATGGGAGACCCAGTACTTC.

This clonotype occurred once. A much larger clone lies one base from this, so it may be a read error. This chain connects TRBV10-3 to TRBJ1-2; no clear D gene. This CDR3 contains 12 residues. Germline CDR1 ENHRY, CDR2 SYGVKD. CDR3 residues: CVIRGDFYGYTF. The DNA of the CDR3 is TGTGTCATCCGGGGAGACTTCTATGGCTACACCTTC.

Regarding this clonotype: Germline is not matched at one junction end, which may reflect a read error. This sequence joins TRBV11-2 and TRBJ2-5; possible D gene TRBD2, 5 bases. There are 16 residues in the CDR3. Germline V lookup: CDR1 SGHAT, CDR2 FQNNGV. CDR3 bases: TGTGCCAGCGGCTTAGATCAACGGGAAGGGAGAGAGACCCAGTATTTC. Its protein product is CASGLDQREGRETQYF.

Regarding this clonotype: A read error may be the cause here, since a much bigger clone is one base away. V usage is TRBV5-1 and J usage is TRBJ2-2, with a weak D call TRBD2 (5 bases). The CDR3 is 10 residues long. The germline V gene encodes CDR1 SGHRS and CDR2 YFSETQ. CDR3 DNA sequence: TGCGCCAGCAACTTCGGGGAGCTGTTGTTT. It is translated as CASNFGELLF.

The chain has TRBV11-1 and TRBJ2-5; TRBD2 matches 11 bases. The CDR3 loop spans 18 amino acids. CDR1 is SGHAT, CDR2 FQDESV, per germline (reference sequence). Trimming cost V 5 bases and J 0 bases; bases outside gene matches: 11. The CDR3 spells CASSGRPGLAVYQETQYF. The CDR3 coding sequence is TGTGCCAGCAGCGGACGGCCGGGACTAGCGGTGTACCAAGAGACCCAGTACTTC.

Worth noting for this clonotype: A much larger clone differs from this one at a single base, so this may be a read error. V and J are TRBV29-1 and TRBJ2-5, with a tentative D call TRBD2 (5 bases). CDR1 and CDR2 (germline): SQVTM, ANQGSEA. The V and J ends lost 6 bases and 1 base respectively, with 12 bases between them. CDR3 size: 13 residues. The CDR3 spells CSVTGWFQETQYF. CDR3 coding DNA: TGCAGCGTCACGGGATGGTTCCAAGAGACCCAGTACTTC.

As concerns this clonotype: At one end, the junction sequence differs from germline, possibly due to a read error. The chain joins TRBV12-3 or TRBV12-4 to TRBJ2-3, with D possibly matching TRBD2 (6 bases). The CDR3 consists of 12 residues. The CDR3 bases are TGTGCCAGTAGCCCGCGGGGAGATGCGCAGTATTTT. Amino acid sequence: CASSPRGDAQYF.

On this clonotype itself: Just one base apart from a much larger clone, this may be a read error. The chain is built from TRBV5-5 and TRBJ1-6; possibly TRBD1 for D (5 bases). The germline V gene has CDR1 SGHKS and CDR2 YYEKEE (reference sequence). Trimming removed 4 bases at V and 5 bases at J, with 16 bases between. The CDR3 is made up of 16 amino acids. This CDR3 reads CASSTIGAANNSPLHF. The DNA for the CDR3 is TGTGCCAGCAGCACCATAGGGGCCGCAAATAATTCACCCCTCCACTTT.

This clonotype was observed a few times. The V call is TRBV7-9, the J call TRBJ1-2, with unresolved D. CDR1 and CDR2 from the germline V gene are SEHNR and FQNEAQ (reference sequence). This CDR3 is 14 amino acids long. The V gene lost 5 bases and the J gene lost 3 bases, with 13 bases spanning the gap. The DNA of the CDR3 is TGTGCCAGCAGCGGGTTAAGGAAGGACTATGGCTACACCTTC. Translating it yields CASSGLRKDYGYTF.

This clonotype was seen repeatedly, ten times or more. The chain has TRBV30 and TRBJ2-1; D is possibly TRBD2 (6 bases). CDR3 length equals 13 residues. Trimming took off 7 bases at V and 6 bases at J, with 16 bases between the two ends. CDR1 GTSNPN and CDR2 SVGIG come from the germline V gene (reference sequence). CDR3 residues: CAFQGGKRNEQFF. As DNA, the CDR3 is TGTGCCTTCCAAGGCGGGAAACGCAATGAGCAGTTCTTC.

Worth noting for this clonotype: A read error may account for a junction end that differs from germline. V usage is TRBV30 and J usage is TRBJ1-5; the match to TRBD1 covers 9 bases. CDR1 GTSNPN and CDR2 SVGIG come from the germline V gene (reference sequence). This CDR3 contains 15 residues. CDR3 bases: TGTGCCTGGAGTGCGGACAGGGGAGGCAATCAGTCCCAGCATTTT. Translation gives CAWSADRGGNQSQHF.

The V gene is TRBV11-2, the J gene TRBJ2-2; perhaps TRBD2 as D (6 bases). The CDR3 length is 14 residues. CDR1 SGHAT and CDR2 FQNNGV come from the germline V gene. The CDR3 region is CTSSLVPGAGELFF. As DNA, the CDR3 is TGTACTAGCAGCCTAGTCCCGGGGGCCGGGGAGCTGTTTTTT.

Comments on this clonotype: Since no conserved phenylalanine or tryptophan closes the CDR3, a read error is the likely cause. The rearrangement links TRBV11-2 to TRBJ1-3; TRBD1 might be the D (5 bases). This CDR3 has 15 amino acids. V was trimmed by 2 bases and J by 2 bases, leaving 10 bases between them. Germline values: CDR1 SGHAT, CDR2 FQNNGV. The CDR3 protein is CASSLLGGPGNTIYL. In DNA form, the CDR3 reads TGTGCCAGCAGCTTATTGGGGGGTCCTGGAAACACCATATATCTT.

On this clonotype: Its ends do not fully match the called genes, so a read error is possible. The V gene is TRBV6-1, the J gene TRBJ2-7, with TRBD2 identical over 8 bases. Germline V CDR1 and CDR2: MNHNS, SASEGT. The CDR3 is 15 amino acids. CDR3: CTSSEEAGGSCEQYF. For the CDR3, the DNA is TGTACCAGCAGTGAAGAGGCGGGGGGTAGCTGTGAGCAGTACTTC.